The rows below give T cell receptor beta chains drawn from one sample of a study of blood T cell repertoires in COVID-19. Generated by immunoSEQ multiplex PCR, the TCRdb table keeps only in-frame clones and is missing some. Of more than 100,000 clones in the sample, approximately 83% are singletons; the top ten hold 11%. The sequenced sample was peripheral blood. These receptors originate from a man older than 75 with acute or convalescent COVID-19. Each CDR3 is given with its conserved first and last residue. The D gene is left open where the match is weak. The size entry is marked missing in some rows and otherwise reads once, few, many or a size class.

clone_size: .; j_call: TRBJ1-4; d_call: TRBD1; v_call: TRBV9; cdr3_aa: CASSTGTGRSNEKLFF; cdr3_nt: TGTGCCAGCAGCACCGGGACAGGGAGGTCTAATGAAAAACTGTTTTTT
clone_size: .; j_call: TRBJ1-1; d_call: TRBD1; v_call: TRBV4-1; cdr3_aa: CASSQGQDYPGNTEAFF; cdr3_nt: TGCGCCAGCAGCCAGGGACAGGACTATCCCGGGAACACTGAAGCTTTCTTT
clone_size: .; j_call: TRBJ1-3; d_call: TRBD1; v_call: TRBV13; cdr3_aa: CASSSRDRVDTIYF; cdr3_nt: TGTGCCAGCAGCAGCCGGGACAGGGTCGACACCATATATTTT
clone_size: .; j_call: TRBJ1-1; d_call: .; v_call: TRBV7-3; cdr3_aa: CASSVDSLGDTEAFF; cdr3_nt: TGTGCCAGCAGCGTGGACAGTTTGGGTGACACTGAAGCTTTCTTT
clone_size: .; j_call: TRBJ2-1; d_call: TRBD2; v_call: TRBV3-1/TRBV3-2; cdr3_aa: CASSPGGVYNEQFF; cdr3_nt: TGTGCCAGCAGCCCCGGGGGGGTTTACAATGAGCAGTTCTTC
clone_size: .; j_call: TRBJ1-2; d_call: TRBD1; v_call: TRBV5-1; cdr3_aa: CASSTDRGGYTF; cdr3_nt: TGCGCCAGCAGTACGGACAGGGGTGGCTACACCTTC
clone_size: .; j_call: TRBJ1-1; d_call: .; v_call: TRBV7-8; cdr3_aa: CASSLNPPGNTEAFF; cdr3_nt: TGTGCCAGCAGCTTAAATCCCCCAGGGAACACTGAAGCTTTCTTT
clone_size: .; j_call: TRBJ1-4; d_call: .; v_call: TRBV19; cdr3_aa: CASSQITTNEKLFF; cdr3_nt: TGTGCCAGTAGTCAGATCACAACTAATGAAAAACTGTTTTTT
clone_size: .; j_call: TRBJ1-5; d_call: .; v_call: TRBV6-6; cdr3_aa: CASRVGGQPQHF; cdr3_nt: TGTGCCAGCAGGGTCGGAGGTCAGCCCCAGCATTTT
clone_size: few; j_call: TRBJ1-2; d_call: .; v_call: TRBV18; cdr3_aa: CASSPVEGYTF; cdr3_nt: TGTGCCAGCTCACCAGTGGAGGGCTACACCTTC
clone_size: .; j_call: TRBJ2-5; d_call: .; v_call: TRBV27; cdr3_aa: CASSFRETQYF; cdr3_nt: TGTGCCAGCAGTTTCCGGGAGACCCAGTACTTC
clone_size: once; j_call: TRBJ2-3; d_call: .; v_call: TRBV29-1; cdr3_aa: CSVEGFNTDTQYF; cdr3_nt: TGCAGCGTGGAGGGATTCAACACAGATACGCAGTATTTT
clone_size: .; j_call: TRBJ2-7; d_call: .; v_call: TRBV25-1; cdr3_aa: CASSELARGGTSSYEQYF; cdr3_nt: TGTGCCAGCAGTGAATTGGCCAGGGGGGGGACTAGCTCCTACGAGCAGTACTTC
clone_size: .; j_call: TRBJ1-2; d_call: TRBD1; v_call: TRBV28; cdr3_aa: CASSLRTGDNYTF; cdr3_nt: TGTGCCAGCAGCCTAAGGACAGGGGACAACTACACCTTC
clone_size: few; j_call: TRBJ2-2; d_call: .; v_call: TRBV4-3; cdr3_aa: CASSQELITGRNTGELFF; cdr3_nt: TGCGCCAGCAGCCAAGAATTGATCACAGGGCGAAACACCGGGGAGCTGTTTTTT
clone_size: .; j_call: TRBJ1-6; d_call: .; v_call: TRBV11-2; cdr3_aa: CASSKGQTLHF; cdr3_nt: TGTGCCAGCAGCAAGGGACAAACCCTCCACTTT
clone_size: .; j_call: TRBJ1-2; d_call: TRBD1; v_call: TRBV6-5; cdr3_aa: CASMTPGQGNYGYTF; cdr3_nt: TGTGCCAGCATGACACCGGGACAGGGTAACTATGGCTACACCTTC
clone_size: .; j_call: TRBJ1-5; d_call: .; v_call: TRBV19; cdr3_aa: CASRGTGTRGNQPQHF; cdr3_nt: TGTGCCAGTAGAGGGACGGGGACTAGGGGTAATCAGCCCCAGCATTTT
clone_size: .; j_call: TRBJ1-5; d_call: .; v_call: TRBV5-8; cdr3_aa: CASSLAWGGNQPQHF; cdr3_nt: TGTGCCAGCAGCTTGGCCTGGGGGGGGAATCAGCCCCAGCATTTT
clone_size: .; j_call: TRBJ1-1; d_call: .; v_call: TRBV19; cdr3_aa: CASRQQVNTEAFF; cdr3_nt: TGTGCCAGTAGACAGCAAGTAAACACTGAAGCTTTCTTT
clone_size: few; j_call: TRBJ2-7; d_call: TRBD1; v_call: TRBV28; cdr3_aa: CASNPGTGVREQYF; cdr3_nt: TGTGCCAGCAACCCCGGGACAGGGGTACGAGAGCAGTACTTC
clone_size: .; j_call: TRBJ2-2; d_call: .; v_call: TRBV27; cdr3_aa: CATVGSYGTGELFF; cdr3_nt: TGTGCCACCGTGGGGAGTTATGGTACCGGGGAGCTGTTTTTT
clone_size: .; j_call: TRBJ2-7; d_call: .; v_call: TRBV5-4; cdr3_aa: CASSPGSLDYEQYF; cdr3_nt: TGTGCCAGCAGCCCGGGGAGTCTAGACTACGAGCAGTACTTC
clone_size: .; j_call: TRBJ2-1; d_call: TRBD1; v_call: TRBV7-2; cdr3_aa: CASSPEVTGGIYNEQFF; cdr3_nt: TGTGCCAGCAGCCCGGAGGTCACAGGGGGTATTTACAATGAGCAGTTCTTC
clone_size: .; j_call: TRBJ1-3; d_call: TRBD1; v_call: TRBV9; cdr3_aa: CASSEEGGSGNTIYF; cdr3_nt: TGTGCCAGCAGTGAAGAAGGGGGCTCCGGAAACACCATATATTTT
clone_size: .; j_call: TRBJ2-7; d_call: TRBD1; v_call: TRBV29-1; cdr3_aa: CSVPPGQAYEQYF; cdr3_nt: TGCAGCGTGCCTCCGGGACAGGCCTACGAGCAGTACTTC
clone_size: .; j_call: TRBJ1-1; d_call: .; v_call: TRBV5-1; cdr3_aa: CASSSSGQTYTEAFF; cdr3_nt: TGCGCCAGCAGCTCCTCCGGACAGACATACACTGAAGCTTTCTTT
clone_size: .; j_call: TRBJ2-5; d_call: TRBD1; v_call: TRBV30; cdr3_aa: CAWSPPGQGRETQYF; cdr3_nt: TGTGCCTGGAGTCCACCGGGACAGGGGAGGGAGACCCAGTACTTC
clone_size: .; j_call: TRBJ2-2; d_call: .; v_call: TRBV4-2; cdr3_aa: CASSQDVGRTGELFF; cdr3_nt: TGTGCCAGCAGCCAAGATGTGGGGAGGACCGGGGAGCTGTTTTTT
clone_size: .; j_call: TRBJ2-1; d_call: TRBD1; v_call: TRBV7-8; cdr3_aa: CASSSVEHLQGARIRTFF; cdr3_nt: TGTGCCAGCAGCTCGGTAGAACATTTACAGGGGGCGCGAATACGCACCTTCTTC
clone_size: few; j_call: TRBJ1-6; d_call: TRBD1; v_call: TRBV27; cdr3_aa: CASRETGTGRYNSPLHF; cdr3_nt: TGTGCCAGCAGGGAAACCGGGACAGGGCGTTATAATTCACCCCTCCACTTT
clone_size: .; j_call: TRBJ1-5; d_call: .; v_call: TRBV6-5; cdr3_aa: CASRIGQHSNQPQHF; cdr3_nt: TGTGCCAGCAGAATCGGACAGCATAGCAATCAGCCCCAGCATTTT
clone_size: .; j_call: TRBJ1-4; d_call: .; v_call: TRBV11-2; cdr3_aa: CASSLAQGEKLFF; cdr3_nt: TGTGCCAGCAGCTTGGCCCAGGGTGAAAAACTGTTTTTT
clone_size: .; j_call: TRBJ2-1; d_call: .; v_call: TRBV7-3; cdr3_aa: CASSSPGGEQGEQFF; cdr3_nt: TGTGCCAGCAGCTCTCCAGGCGGGGAGCAGGGTGAGCAGTTCTTC
clone_size: .; j_call: TRBJ2-2; d_call: .; v_call: TRBV6-5; cdr3_aa: CASRPGDLNTGELFF; cdr3_nt: TGTGCCAGCAGGCCAGGGGACCTTAACACCGGGGAGCTGTTTTTT
clone_size: .; j_call: TRBJ1-4; d_call: .; v_call: TRBV27; cdr3_aa: CASSPTRLATNEKLFF; cdr3_nt: TGTGCCAGCAGTCCCACCCGACTTGCAACTAATGAAAAACTGTTTTTT
clone_size: .; j_call: TRBJ1-1; d_call: .; v_call: TRBV14; cdr3_aa: CASSQDPGPKAFF; cdr3_nt: TGTGCCAGCAGCCAAGATCCAGGGCCTAAAGCTTTCTTT
clone_size: .; j_call: TRBJ1-4; d_call: .; v_call: TRBV28; cdr3_aa: CASRGDEKLFF; cdr3_nt: TGTGCCAGCAGGGGAGATGAAAAACTGTTTTTT